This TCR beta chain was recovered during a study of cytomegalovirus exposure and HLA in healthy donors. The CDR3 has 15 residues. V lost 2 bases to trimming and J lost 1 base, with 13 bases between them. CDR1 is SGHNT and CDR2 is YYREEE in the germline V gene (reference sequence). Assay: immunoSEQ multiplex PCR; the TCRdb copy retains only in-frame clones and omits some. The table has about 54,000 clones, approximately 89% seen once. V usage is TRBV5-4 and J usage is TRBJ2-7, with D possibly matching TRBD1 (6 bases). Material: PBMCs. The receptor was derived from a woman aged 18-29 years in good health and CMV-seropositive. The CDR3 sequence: CASSLGGGLSYEQYF. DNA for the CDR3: TGTGCCAGCAGCTTAGGGGGTGGGTTGTCCTACGAGCAGTACTTC.